These 18 T cell receptor beta chains were sequenced from one sample in a study of blood T cell repertoires in COVID-19. The method was immunoSEQ multiplex PCR; TCRdb's version includes in-frame clones alone and lacks a portion of them. The table shows around 300,000 clones, with roughly nine tenths occurring only once. The sequenced sample was peripheral blood. The receptors here all came from a woman in her 30s with COVID-19, enrolled during active disease.

V is TRBV10-3 and J is TRBJ2-1, with TRBD2 matching over 16 bases. This CDR3 is built from 23 residues. J lost 2 bases, V lost 8 bases, and 24 bases had no gene match. Germline CDR1 ENHRY, CDR2 SYGVKD. This CDR3 is CAIGSVGTGERGLAGGTYNEQFF. CDR3 coding DNA: TGTGCCATCGGTTCGGTTGGGACAGGGGAACGGGGACTAGCGGGAGGGACCTACAATGAGCAGTTCTTC.

The J gene is TRBJ2-1, the V gene TRBV6-2 or TRBV6-3, with TRBD1 matching 11 bases. From germline, CDR1 is MNHEY and CDR2 SVGEGT. This CDR3 has 14 residues. Trimming cost V 5 bases and J 9 bases; bases outside gene matches: 6. CDR3 nucleotide sequence: TGTGCCAGCAGTGTGGACAGGGGGCATGGTGAGCAGTTCTTC. Its protein is CASSVDRGHGEQFF.

V is TRBV5-1 and J is TRBJ2-2, with unresolved D. With 2 bases removed from V and 5 bases from J, the gap between germline ends came to 7 bases. Germline loops: CDR1 SGHRS, CDR2 YFSETQ. This CDR3 is built from 13 residues. CDR3 sequence reads: CASSLDITGELFF. CDR3 nucleotide sequence: TGCGCCAGCAGCTTAGACATTACCGGGGAGCTGTTTTTT.

The rearrangement uses TRBV19 and TRBJ2-7; 10 nucleotides agree with TRBD2. J was trimmed by 0 bases and V by 4 bases; bases with no gene match: 6. Germline CDR1 and CDR2: LNHDA and SQIVND (reference sequence). This CDR3 contains 16 residues. CDR3 region: CASSTPLAGSSYEQYF. Here the CDR3 DNA reads TGTGCCAGTAGTACCCCACTAGCGGGATCCTCCTACGAGCAGTACTTC.

This clone has only one observation. The rearrangement uses TRBV5-8 and TRBJ1-2; a weak D match, TRBD1 (5 bases). Between the trimmed V and J ends, which lost 0 bases and 4 bases, there was a span of 22 bases. The CDR3 totals 18 residues. Germline V lookup: CDR1 SGHTS, CDR2 YDEGEE. The CDR3 nucleotides are TGTGCCAGCAGCTTGGCCTTCACATCAGGGAATGAACTCTATGGCTACACCTTC. It specifies CASSLAFTSGNELYGYTF. The whole variable domain, filled in from reference TRBV5-8 and TRBJ1-2, reads EAGVTQSPTHLIKTRGQQATLRCSPISGHTSVYWYQQALGLGLQFLLWYDEGEERNRGNFPPRFSGRQFPNYSSELNVNALELEDSALYLCASSLAFTSGNELYGYTFGSGTRLTVV.

V usage is TRBV20-1 and J usage is TRBJ2-5, with 7 bases identical to TRBD1. The CDR3 has 13 amino acids. V gave up 3 bases and J gave up 4 bases; unmatched junction bases: 5. Germline CDR1 DFQATT, CDR2 SNEGSKA (reference sequence). The CDR3 nucleotides read TGCAGTGCTAGTGAGGGGGCGAGAGAGACCCAGTACTTC. Its translation: CSASEGARETQYF.

The J gene is TRBJ1-4, the V gene TRBV4-1; 7 bases map to TRBD1. This CDR3 contains 15 residues. V was clipped by 3 bases and J by 4 bases; unmatched bases: 5. The germline gives CDR1 MGHRA, CDR2 YSYEKL. The CDR3 sequence is CASSQGDSLNEKLFF. CDR3 nucleotides: TGCGCCAGCAGCCAGGGGGACAGCCTTAATGAAAAACTGTTTTTT.

The chain is built from TRBV29-1 and TRBJ1-5, with TRBD1 matching 8 bases. Germline V lookup: CDR1 SQVTM, CDR2 ANQGSEA. With 5 bases clipped from V and 2 bases from J, the junction kept 8 bases outside the gene matches. The CDR3 runs to 15 residues. The CDR3 bases are TGCAGCGTTCGACAGGGGAAGGGAGGCAATCAGCCCCAGCATTTT. This sequence encodes CSVRQGKGGNQPQHF.

The rearrangement links TRBV2 to TRBJ1-1; D is unresolved. This CDR3 is 13 amino acids long. The germline V gene has CDR1 SNHLY and CDR2 FYNNEI. The germline V and J ends were trimmed by 5 bases and 1 base, with 8 bases remaining between them. CDR3 in amino acids: CASSFQENTEAFF. Here the CDR3 DNA reads TGTGCCAGCAGTTTTCAGGAGAACACTGAAGCTTTCTTT. Combining the CDR3 with reference TRBV2 and TRBJ1-1 gives the whole variable domain EPEVTQTPSHQVTQMGQEVILRCVPISNHLYFYWYRQILGQKVEFLVSFYNNEISEKSEIFDDQFSVERPDGSNFTLKIRSTKLEDSAMYFCASSFQENTEAFFGQGTRLTVV.

The chain has TRBV6-5 and TRBJ2-5; D unresolved. V lost 4 bases, J lost 2 bases, and 11 bases lay in between. Germline V lookup: CDR1 MNHEY, CDR2 SVGAGI. The length of the CDR3 is 14 residues. The CDR3 region is CASSSTRSQETQYF. CDR3 nucleotide sequence: TGTGCCAGCAGTTCAACTCGGTCACAAGAGACCCAGTACTTC.

The chain links TRBV3-1 (or the pseudogene TRBV3-2) to TRBJ2-7; 10 bases are shared with TRBD2. V lost 0 bases and J lost 0; bases outside the gene matches: 2. The CDR3 is 16 residues long. The V gene's germline CDR1 is LGHDT and CDR2 YNNKEL (reference sequence). CDR3 DNA sequence: TGTGCCAGCAGCCAAGAACTAGCGGGACTCTCCTACGAGCAGTACTTC. It specifies CASSQELAGLSYEQYF.

The J gene is TRBJ2-1, the V gene TRBV5-4, with 9 bases identical to TRBD2. V trimming: 4 bases; J trimming: 9 bases; junction bases outside the gene matches: 14. The CDR3 covers 16 residues. From germline, CDR1 is SGHNT and CDR2 YYREEE (reference sequence). CDR3 protein: CASSPEGLAGSSEQFF. CDR3 coding DNA: TGTGCCAGCAGCCCGGAGGGCCTAGCGGGATCTAGTGAGCAGTTCTTC.

This rearrangement joins TRBV29-1 to TRBJ2-1; a weak D match, TRBD1 (5 bases). CDR1 SQVTM and CDR2 ANQGSEA come from the germline V gene. This CDR3 has 16 residues. Deletions cut 4 bases from V and 0 bases from J, with 16 bases between. The CDR3 loop reads CSVAMGLRFSYNEQFF. The CDR3, as DNA: TGCAGCGTTGCAATGGGGCTCCGGTTCTCCTACAATGAGCAGTTCTTC.

This clone was counted once. The chain uses TRBV19 and TRBJ2-6; tentatively, D is TRBD1 (5 bases). The CDR3 spans 15 residues. Germline values: CDR1 LNHDA, CDR2 SQIVND (reference sequence). The ends were cut back, 10 bases at V and 0 bases at J, with 13 bases in the middle. DNA of the CDR3: TGTGCCACCGCGTTGACAGCCTCTGGGGCCAACGTCCTGACTTTC. Its translation: CATALTASGANVLTF.

The chain uses TRBV19 and TRBJ2-7; 7 bases are a match to TRBD1. Per the germline V gene, CDR1 is LNHDA and CDR2 is SQIVND (reference sequence). The CDR3 spans 15 residues. The J segment lost 3 bases and the V segment lost 1 base, leaving 6 bases of the junction unmatched. CDR3 amino acids: CASSIGDSTNYEQYF. The DNA of the CDR3 is TGTGCCAGTAGTATAGGGGACAGTACCAACTACGAGCAGTACTTC.

V and J are TRBV6-5 and TRBJ1-6; 9 bases align to TRBD1. CDR1 and CDR2 (germline): MNHEY, SVGAGI. Trimming took 7 bases from V and 5 from J; bases not matched to a gene: 6. The CDR3 spans 15 residues. The CDR3 reads CASILTGGDNSPLHF. DNA for the CDR3: TGTGCCAGCATTCTAACAGGGGGCGATAATTCACCCCTCCACTTT.

The V call is TRBV5-4, the J call TRBJ2-7; weak D call: TRBD1 (5 bases). The V gene's germline CDR1 is SGHNT and CDR2 YYREEE (reference sequence). The V gene lost 0 bases and the J gene lost 6 bases, with 13 bases spanning the gap. The CDR3 totals 14 residues. The CDR3 region has the DNA TGTGCCAGCAGCTTGGGGGGTACAGGTACCGAGCAGTACTTC. Protein: CASSLGGTGTEQYF.

This clone occurred once. The genes are TRBV3-1 (or the pseudogene TRBV3-2) and TRBJ1-1; tentative D call: TRBD1 (6 bases). V lost 4 bases, J lost 2 bases, and 14 bases lay in between. The CDR3 totals 15 residues. Germline V gives CDR1 LGHDT, CDR2 YNNKEL (reference sequence). DNA of the CDR3: TGTGCCAGCAGCCTGCAGCCGACAGGAAACACTGAAGCTTTCTTT. This encodes CASSLQPTGNTEAFF.